Given below is one TCR beta chain in context. As yet, its antigen is unknown. This record belongs to a study of blood T cells in healthy people across ages. About the study: Roughly one uniquely barcoded beta molecule per two T cells was captured.

It was with a sample-barcoded 5' primer and a J-beta primer mix that a second PCR of roughly 7 to 12 cycles was run. Each of the cDNA molecules was tagged by a template-switch adaptor with 12 random nucleotides. TCRdb fed the 5' RACE reads into MiXCR, producing one record per CDR3 protein. Of roughly 1.5 million distinct CDR3 sequences listed, roughly 43% are singletons. Overall study results and limits: TCR beta diversity per million T cells fell roughly linearly with age.

CDR1 MGHRA and CDR2 YSYEKL come from the germline V gene. The CDR3 totals 15 residues. V lost 1 base and J 6 bases, leaving 10 bases between the germline ends. The source is a woman in her late teens or twenties in good health. The rearrangement joins TRBV4-1 to TRBJ1-6, with D uncertain. Sequenced input: blood. The CDR3 sequence: CASSQVWTANSPLHF. CDR3 in DNA: TGCGCCAGCAGCCAAGTTTGGACGGCTAATTCACCCCTCCACTTT.